This is a list of T cell receptor beta chains from one sample in a study of OX40 agonist ivuxolimab in advanced cancers. Profiled with immunoSEQ multiplex PCR; TCRdb holds only in-frame clones, not every one. The table lists about 98,000 clones, 87% of them singletons, with roughly 0.52% in the top ten. The sequencing used CD4+ or CD8+ T cells sorted from blood, collected in a trial of the OX40 agonist ivuxolimab. These receptors all come from an adult with an advanced solid tumor such as melanoma, head and neck, liver or kidney cancer. The CDR3 runs from the conserved cysteine through the conserved F or W. Each record gives: CDR3 length, V gene, clone size, J gene, D gene, CDR3 DNA, CDR3 protein. The D gene is left open where the match is weak. Clone size is stated in some rows and not others, as once, few, many or a class when expanded.

>17|TRBV11-2|-|TRBJ2-7|TRBD1
TGTGCCAGCAGCACAATATACGGGACAGGGAGCTCCTACGAGCAGTACTTC
CASSTIYGTGSSYEQYF
>13|TRBV28|once|TRBJ2-7|-
TGTGCCAGCAGCCCACTGGGGGACTACGAGCAGTACTTC
CASSPLGDYEQYF
>14|TRBV2|-|TRBJ2-3|-
TGTGCCAGCAGTGGGCGGATTAGAACAGATACGCAGTATTTT
CASSGRIRTDTQYF
>14|TRBV28|-|TRBJ1-1|-
TGTGCCAGCAGTATCGACCTGAGGGGCACTGAAGCTTTCTTT
CASSIDLRGTEAFF
>14|TRBV7-2|-|TRBJ1-2|-
TGTGCCAGCAGCTTGTCCCCGGACTACTATGGCTACACCTTC
CASSLSPDYYGYTF
>12|TRBV19|-|TRBJ1-5|-
TGTGCCAGTAGTCCCGTCGATCAGCCCCAGCATTTT
CASSPVDQPQHF
>14|TRBV5-6|-|TRBJ2-1|TRBD2
TGTGCCACCAACCCGGGACTAACCTACAATGAGCAGTTCTTC
CATNPGLTYNEQFF
>14|TRBV6-6|-|TRBJ2-5|TRBD1
TGTGCCAGCAGTTCGGGACAGCCCCAAGAGACCCAGTACTTC
CASSSGQPQETQYF
>12|TRBV25-1|-|TRBJ2-1|-
TGTGCCACCCAACAGGGGGGGAATGAGCAGTTCTTC
CATQQGGNEQFF
>14|TRBV9|-|TRBJ2-5|-
TGTGCCAGCAGCCCTGGGGGGGGGCGCTGGGCCCAGTACTTC
CASSPGGGRWAQYF
>14|TRBV7-8|-|TRBJ2-5|-
TGTGCCAGCAGTCGTCCACCCTACCAAGAGACCCAGTACTTC
CASSRPPYQETQYF
>18|TRBV5-1|-|TRBJ2-2|-
TGCGCCAGCAGCTCCCAAATAGGCCAGGGAGGGAACACCGGGGAGCTGTTTTTT
CASSSQIGQGGNTGELFF
>17|TRBV12-5|-|TRBJ2-2|-
TGTGCTAGTGGTTTGTTAGTGGGGGCCCCGAATGCCGGGGAGCTGTTTTTT
CASGLLVGAPNAGELFF
>17|TRBV15|-|TRBJ1-1|-
TGTGCCACCAGCAGCGTATCCGGAGGGGAAGGACACACTGAAGCTTTCTTT
CATSSVSGGEGHTEAFF
>13|TRBV10-2|-|TRBJ2-7|-
TGCGCCAGCAGTTTTGACATTCCGGGGGAGCAGTACTTC
CASSFDIPGEQYF
>14|TRBV5-1|-|TRBJ2-1|-
TGCGCCAGCAGCTTGGGGGTAGGGGCCGGTGAGCAGTTCTTC
CASSLGVGAGEQFF
>13|TRBV6-5|-|TRBJ2-7|-
TGTGCCAGCAGGACAGGCTCGACCTACGAGCAGTACTTC
CASRTGSTYEQYF
>16|TRBV28|-|TRBJ2-1|-
TGTGCCAGCAGTTGGGCAACAGGGTTTCAATCACATGAGCAGTTCTTC
CASSWATGFQSHEQFF
>17|TRBV7-8|-|TRBJ1-1|-
TGTGCCAGCAGCTTAGAGCCGGGCAGGGGCGTGAACACTGAAGCTTTCTTT
CASSLEPGRGVNTEAFF
>18|TRBV7-9|-|TRBJ2-2|TRBD2
TGTGCCATCCCGGCTATTGCGGGGGGCCTCACGGGCACCGGGGAGCTGTTTTTT
CAIPAIAGGLTGTGELFF
>10|TRBV6-1|-|TRBJ2-1|-
TGTGCCAGCAGTGACCTAGTTCAGTTCTTC
CASSDLVQFF
>14|TRBV18|-|TRBJ2-2|-
TGTGCCAGCTCACCACCTAGAGCAGAGGAGGAGCTGTTTTTT
CASSPPRAEEELFF
>14|TRBV27|-|TRBJ2-2|-
TGTGCCAGCGGGAGGCCTGCTAGTCCTGGGGAGCTGTTTTTT
CASGRPASPGELFF
>16|TRBV5-1|-|TRBJ2-3|TRBD2
TGCGCCAGCAGCGCCTACGCGGGGGGACGGGCAGATACGCAGTATTTT
CASSAYAGGRADTQYF
>16|TRBV16|-|TRBJ1-3|TRBD1
TGTGCCAGCAGCCAGTGGGGACAGTCTTCTGGAAACACCATATATTTT
CASSQWGQSSGNTIYF
>18|TRBV29-1|-|TRBJ2-3|TRBD1
TGCAGCGTTGAAGATCAGGCCTCCGGGACAGTTAGCACAGATACGCAGTATTTT
CSVEDQASGTVSTDTQYF
>14|TRBV5-4|few|TRBJ1-4|TRBD1
TGTGCCAGCCGCGAGGGGACAGCGGATGAAAAACTGTTTTTT
CASREGTADEKLFF
>13|TRBV7-9|-|TRBJ2-7|-
TGTGCCAGCAGCTTAGGGACCTCCTCGCAGCAGTACTTC
CASSLGTSSQQYF
>13|TRBV4-2|-|TRBJ1-1|TRBD1
TGTGCCAGCAGCCCTCGGACAGGAATTGAAGCTTTCTTT
CASSPRTGIEAFF
>16|TRBV7-3|-|TRBJ1-1|-
TGTGCCAGCAGCCCCGGGGCAGAGAGTTTGGTGACTGAAGCTTTCTTT
CASSPGAESLVTEAFF
>14|TRBV9|-|TRBJ2-7|TRBD1
TGTGCCAGCAGCAGGGACAGGGGGACCTACGAGCAGTACTTC
CASSRDRGTYEQYF
>14|TRBV5-4|few|TRBJ2-5|-
TGTGCCAGCAGATTATCAGGGGTTCAAGAGACCCAGTACTTC
CASRLSGVQETQYF
>14|TRBV2|-|TRBJ2-3|-
TGTGCCAGCAAGGAGAGACTAGAGACAGATACGCAGTATTTT
CASKERLETDTQYF
>14|TRBV10-3|-|TRBJ1-1|TRBD1
TGTGCCATCAGTACGGGCAGGGGGGGAACTGAAGCTTTCTTT
CAISTGRGGTEAFF
>13|TRBV5-1|-|TRBJ1-2|-
TGCGCCAGCAGCTTGGAAGGGATCTATGGCTACACCTTC
CASSLEGIYGYTF
>13|TRBV7-3|-|TRBJ2-6|-
TGTGCCAGCAGCGACTCTGGGGCCAACGTCCTGACTTTC
CASSDSGANVLTF
>15|TRBV5-1|-|TRBJ2-7|-
TGCGCCAGCAGCTTGGATCCGGAATACTCCTACGAGCAGTACTTC
CASSLDPEYSYEQYF
>14|TRBV7-2|-|TRBJ1-5|TRBD1
TGTGCCAGCAGCTTCTCAGGGGGAGACCAGCCCCAGCATTTT
CASSFSGGDQPQHF
>14|TRBV7-6|-|TRBJ1-1|TRBD1
TGTGCCAGCAGCTTAGAGGGACAGGGGACTGAAGCTTTCTTT
CASSLEGQGTEAFF
>16|TRBV5-1|-|TRBJ2-3|TRBD2
TGCGCCAGCAGCTTGGGACTAGCGGGGGGCACAGATACGCAGTATTTT
CASSLGLAGGTDTQYF
>12|TRBV7-9|-|TRBJ1-5|-
TGTGCCAGCAGCTACGACAATCAGCCCCAGCATTTT
CASSYDNQPQHF
>14|TRBV10-1|-|TRBJ1-4|-
TGCGCCAGCAGCGCACAGGGAAAGGGTGAAAAACTGTTTTTT
CASSAQGKGEKLFF
>13|TRBV6-5|-|TRBJ2-7|TRBD2
TGTGCCAGCAGTGCCGGCCGGGGGGGCGAGCAGTACTTC
CASSAGRGGEQYF
>16|TRBV7-9|-|TRBJ1-4|TRBD1
TGTGCCAGCAGCCCCGCCCAAAGGACAGGGAATGAAAAACTGTTTTTT
CASSPAQRTGNEKLFF
>16|TRBV13|-|TRBJ1-3|TRBD1
TGTGCCAGCAGCTTAGGCGGACAGGGGGCTGGAAACACCATATATTTT
CASSLGGQGAGNTIYF
>14|TRBV27|-|TRBJ2-5|-
TGTGCCAGCAGTTTGTGGGGTGGGGAAGAGACCCAGTACTTC
CASSLWGGEETQYF
>14|TRBV2|-|TRBJ2-3|-
TGTGCCAGCAGTGACCCCGGGGGCCCGGATACGCAGTATTTT
CASSDPGGPDTQYF
>14|TRBV5-1|-|TRBJ2-7|-
TGCGCCAGCAGCTTGGAGGGTCCAGCCTACGAGCAGTACTTC
CASSLEGPAYEQYF
>14|TRBV7-2|-|TRBJ2-5|-
TGTGCCAGCAGCTTCCAGGGGGGACAAGAGACCCAGTACTTC
CASSFQGGQETQYF
>15|TRBV27|-|TRBJ2-1|-
TGTGCCAGCAGCCCCTGGGCGAGCTCCTACAATGAGCAGTTCTTC
CASSPWASSYNEQFF
>14|TRBV29-1|-|TRBJ1-2|TRBD1
TGCAGCGTTGTTCGGGACAGGGGGCTTCAGGGCTACACCTTC
CSVVRDRGLQGYTF
>15|TRBV5-1|-|TRBJ2-4|TRBD1
TGCGCCAGCAGCTTGGAACAGGGGACCAAAAACATTCAGTACTTC
CASSLEQGTKNIQYF
>14|TRBV5-6|-|TRBJ2-3|-
TGTGCCAGCAGGTTGCGGGCTAACACAGATACGCAGTATTTT
CASRLRANTDTQYF